Listed below are T cell receptor beta chains from one sample, sequenced in a study of neurological immune-mediated disorders. MiXCR, run by TCRdb on the 5' RACE reads, gives a single entry per CDR3 protein. Of around 13,000 distinct CDR3 sequences listed, about 10% were seen once; the top ten hold 24%. The source material was PBMCs. These receptors all come from a middle-aged woman in good health. The CDR3 runs from the conserved cysteine through the conserved F or W. D genes are given only for firm matches. Rows may omit the clone size; those that give it use once, few, many or a size class.

d_call: NA; j_call: TRBJ1-5; clone_size: many; v_call: TRBV5-1; cdr3_aa: CASSLSGYQPQHF; cdr3_nt: TGCGCCAGCAGTCTCTCCGGATATCAGCCCCAGCATTTT
d_call: NA; j_call: TRBJ2-4; clone_size: many; v_call: TRBV5-6; cdr3_aa: CASSLGWLGPEQNIQYF; cdr3_nt: TGTGCCAGCAGCTTGGGGTGGTTAGGCCCCGAGCAAAACATTCAGTACTTC
d_call: TRBD2; j_call: TRBJ2-2; clone_size: many; v_call: TRBV20-1; cdr3_aa: CSASRRGLAGNTGELFF; cdr3_nt: TGCAGTGCTAGTCGACGGGGACTAGCGGGAAACACCGGGGAGCTGTTTTTT
d_call: NA; j_call: TRBJ1-2; clone_size: many; v_call: TRBV20-1; cdr3_aa: CSARGGHSWGYGYTF; cdr3_nt: TGCAGTGCTAGAGGGGGACACTCATGGGGCTATGGCTACACCTTC
d_call: NA; j_call: TRBJ2-2; clone_size: many; v_call: TRBV7-3; cdr3_aa: CASSLQANTGELFF; cdr3_nt: TGTGCCAGCAGCTTGCAGGCGAACACCGGGGAGCTGTTTTTT
d_call: NA; j_call: TRBJ1-1; clone_size: many; v_call: TRBV3-1; cdr3_aa: CASSQDRTEAFF; cdr3_nt: TGTGCCAGCAGCCAAGATCGGACAGAAGCTTTCTTT
d_call: NA; j_call: TRBJ1-1; clone_size: many; v_call: TRBV6-5; cdr3_aa: CASRHRADTEAFF; cdr3_nt: TGTGCCAGCAGGCACAGGGCGGACACTGAAGCTTTCTTT
d_call: TRBD2; j_call: TRBJ2-4; clone_size: many; v_call: TRBV12-3/TRBV12-4; cdr3_aa: CASSPPGFREGSKNIQYF; cdr3_nt: TGTGCCAGCAGTCCCCCGGGTTTTAGGGAGGGTAGCAAAAACATTCAGTACTTC
d_call: TRBD2; j_call: TRBJ2-1; clone_size: many; v_call: TRBV12-3/TRBV12-4; cdr3_aa: CASSFLAGGNEQFF; cdr3_nt: TGTGCCAGCAGTTTCCTAGCGGGGGGAAATGAGCAGTTCTTC
d_call: TRBD2; j_call: TRBJ2-3; clone_size: many; v_call: TRBV5-1; cdr3_aa: CASSLVAGGRSDTQYF; cdr3_nt: TGCGCCAGCAGCTTGGTGGCGGGGGGGCGATCAGATACGCAGTATTTT
d_call: NA; j_call: TRBJ2-3; clone_size: many; v_call: TRBV12-3/TRBV12-4; cdr3_aa: CASSFKGADTQYF; cdr3_nt: TGTGCCAGCAGTTTTAAGGGCGCGGATACGCAGTATTTT
d_call: NA; j_call: TRBJ2-2; clone_size: many; v_call: TRBV20-1; cdr3_aa: CSARQPGTNTGELFF; cdr3_nt: TGCAGTGCTAGACAACCCGGGACCAACACCGGGGAGCTGTTTTTT
d_call: NA; j_call: TRBJ2-3; clone_size: many; v_call: TRBV10-3; cdr3_aa: CASRDFSTDTQYF; cdr3_nt: TGTGCCAGCCGGGACTTTAGCACAGATACGCAGTATTTT
d_call: NA; j_call: TRBJ2-7; clone_size: many; v_call: TRBV20-1; cdr3_aa: CSARDMAKTYEQYF; cdr3_nt: TGCAGTGCTAGAGATATGGCTAAAACCTACGAGCAGTACTTC
d_call: TRBD2; j_call: TRBJ2-3; clone_size: many; v_call: TRBV20-1; cdr3_aa: CSASPSGRTDTQYF; cdr3_nt: TGCAGCGCCTCCCCTAGCGGGAGAACAGATACGCAGTATTTT
d_call: NA; j_call: TRBJ2-3; clone_size: many; v_call: TRBV7-2; cdr3_aa: CASSLVPQTSDTQYF; cdr3_nt: TGTGCCAGCAGCTTAGTGCCTCAAACGTCAGATACGCAGTATTTT
d_call: NA; j_call: TRBJ2-4; clone_size: many; v_call: TRBV5-1; cdr3_aa: CASSFGTAKNIQYF; cdr3_nt: TGCGCCAGCAGCTTCGGGACGGCCAAAAACATTCAGTACTTC
d_call: NA; j_call: TRBJ2-5; clone_size: many; v_call: TRBV27; cdr3_aa: CASSLSPLETQYF; cdr3_nt: TGTGCCAGCAGTTTATCCCCCCTGGAGACCCAGTACTTC
d_call: TRBD1; j_call: TRBJ2-7; clone_size: many; v_call: TRBV10-3; cdr3_aa: CASSTGASSYEQYF; cdr3_nt: TGTGCCAGTTCTACAGGGGCAAGCTCCTACGAGCAGTACTTC
d_call: TRBD1; j_call: TRBJ1-1; clone_size: many; v_call: TRBV15; cdr3_aa: CATSSPQGARTEAFF; cdr3_nt: TGTGCCACCAGCAGCCCCCAGGGGGCCAGAACTGAAGCTTTCTTT
d_call: NA; j_call: TRBJ1-4; clone_size: many; v_call: TRBV5-1; cdr3_aa: CASSLRGPGREKLFF; cdr3_nt: TGCGCCAGCAGCCTCCGGGGGCCAGGTCGTGAAAAACTGTTTTTT
d_call: NA; j_call: TRBJ2-1; clone_size: many; v_call: TRBV7-9; cdr3_aa: CASGGAAFF; cdr3_nt: TGTGCCAGCGGGGGGGCAGCGTTCTTC
d_call: NA; j_call: TRBJ2-7; clone_size: many; v_call: TRBV28; cdr3_aa: CASTRSSYEQYF; cdr3_nt: TGTGCCAGCACCAGGAGCTCCTACGAGCAGTACTTC
d_call: NA; j_call: TRBJ1-1; clone_size: many; v_call: TRBV5-1; cdr3_aa: CASSAQNSWQNTEAFF; cdr3_nt: TGCGCCAGCAGCGCCCAGAATTCTTGGCAGAACACTGAAGCTTTCTTT
d_call: TRBD1; j_call: TRBJ1-5; clone_size: many; v_call: TRBV3-1; cdr3_aa: CASSQDTGGNNQPQHF; cdr3_nt: TGTGCCAGCAGCCAAGATACAGGGGGAAACAATCAGCCCCAGCATTTT
d_call: TRBD1; j_call: TRBJ1-4; clone_size: medium-sized; v_call: TRBV5-1; cdr3_aa: CASSHTGEGEKLFF; cdr3_nt: TGCGCCAGCAGCCATACAGGGGAGGGTGAAAAACTGTTTTTT
d_call: NA; j_call: TRBJ1-5; clone_size: many; v_call: TRBV20-1; cdr3_aa: CSATEAGLRNQPQHF; cdr3_nt: TGCAGTGCTACTGAAGCCGGGCTTCGGAATCAGCCCCAGCATTTT
d_call: NA; j_call: TRBJ1-1; clone_size: many; v_call: TRBV5-6; cdr3_aa: CASSFAIPKGSKTLKAFF; cdr3_nt: TGTGCCAGCAGCTTTGCGATACCCAAGGGCAGCAAAACCCTTAAGGCTTTCTTT
d_call: NA; j_call: TRBJ2-1; clone_size: NA; v_call: TRBV9; cdr3_aa: CASSVEGAWDEQFF; cdr3_nt: TGTGCCAGCAGCGTAGAAGGGGCCTGGGATGAGCAGTTCTTC
d_call: TRBD1; j_call: TRBJ2-5; clone_size: NA; v_call: TRBV7-8; cdr3_aa: CASSYVTGETQYF; cdr3_nt: TGTGCCAGCAGCTACGTGACAGGGGAGACCCAGTACTTC
d_call: TRBD1; j_call: TRBJ1-2; clone_size: many; v_call: TRBV6-5; cdr3_aa: CASSRSTGNYGYTF; cdr3_nt: TGTGCCAGCAGCCGATCGACAGGGAACTATGGCTACACCTTC
d_call: NA; j_call: TRBJ2-7; clone_size: few; v_call: TRBV30; cdr3_aa: CAWSRGGSYEQYF; cdr3_nt: TGTGCCTGGAGTAGGGGGGGGTCCTACGAGCAGTACTTC
d_call: NA; j_call: TRBJ2-7; clone_size: many; v_call: TRBV5-4; cdr3_aa: CASSVERGLSYEQYF; cdr3_nt: TGTGCCAGCAGCGTCGAAAGGGGCCTTTCCTACGAGCAGTACTTC
d_call: NA; j_call: TRBJ1-2; clone_size: many; v_call: TRBV9; cdr3_aa: CASSPRLGQFGASYTF; cdr3_nt: TGTGCCAGCAGCCCCCGCCTCGGACAATTCGGGGCCTCCTACACCTTC
d_call: TRBD1; j_call: TRBJ1-1; clone_size: medium-sized; v_call: TRBV29-1; cdr3_aa: CSVYTGGYTEAFF; cdr3_nt: TGCAGCGTATACACAGGGGGATACACTGAAGCTTTCTTT
d_call: NA; j_call: TRBJ1-1; clone_size: many; v_call: TRBV7-9; cdr3_aa: CASGQGINLGAFF; cdr3_nt: TGTGCCAGCGGTCAGGGGATTAATTTGGGAGCTTTCTTT
d_call: NA; j_call: TRBJ1-6; clone_size: many; v_call: TRBV20-1; cdr3_aa: CSASGDRQNSPLHF; cdr3_nt: TGCAGTGCTAGCGGTGACAGGCAAAATTCACCCCTCCACTTT
d_call: TRBD2; j_call: TRBJ2-1; clone_size: many; v_call: TRBV28; cdr3_aa: CASSAPPGGSEHNEQFF; cdr3_nt: TGTGCCAGCAGTGCCCCTCCGGGGGGAAGTGAGCACAATGAGCAGTTCTTC
d_call: NA; j_call: TRBJ1-4; clone_size: many; v_call: TRBV4-2; cdr3_aa: CASSSRALRQDFFEKLFF; cdr3_nt: TGTGCCAGCAGCTCCCGAGCCTTGAGACAGGACTTTTTCGAAAAACTGTTTTTT
d_call: NA; j_call: TRBJ2-3; clone_size: many; v_call: TRBV15; cdr3_aa: CATNNGGADTQYF; cdr3_nt: TGTGCCACCAACAACGGGGGCGCAGATACGCAGTATTTT
d_call: TRBD1; j_call: TRBJ2-4; clone_size: NA; v_call: TRBV5-5; cdr3_aa: CASSQRQGQNIQYF; cdr3_nt: TGTGCCAGCAGCCAAAGACAGGGACAAAACATTCAGTACTTC
d_call: NA; j_call: TRBJ2-3; clone_size: many; v_call: TRBV20-1; cdr3_aa: CSAPRSSTDTQYF; cdr3_nt: TGCAGTGCCCCGCGCTCTAGCACAGATACGCAGTATTTT
d_call: NA; j_call: TRBJ2-4; clone_size: many; v_call: TRBV20-1; cdr3_aa: CSASRLAKNIQYF; cdr3_nt: TGCAGTGCTAGTCGTTTAGCCAAAAACATTCAGTACTTC
d_call: NA; j_call: TRBJ2-1; clone_size: many; v_call: TRBV12-3/TRBV12-4; cdr3_aa: CASSAVGRTSYNEQFF; cdr3_nt: TGTGCCAGCAGTGCAGTTGGCAGGACCTCCTACAATGAGCAGTTCTTC
d_call: NA; j_call: TRBJ1-1; clone_size: many; v_call: TRBV12-3/TRBV12-4; cdr3_aa: CASSFTGAVTEAFF; cdr3_nt: TGTGCCAGCAGTTTTACCGGGGCGGTCACTGAAGCTTTCTTT
d_call: NA; j_call: TRBJ2-3; clone_size: medium-sized; v_call: TRBV20-1; cdr3_aa: CSALGPKNTDTQYF; cdr3_nt: TGCAGTGCTTTGGGCCCCAAAAACACAGATACGCAGTATTTT
d_call: NA; j_call: TRBJ2-3; clone_size: NA; v_call: TRBV2; cdr3_aa: CASRGPITDTQYF; cdr3_nt: TGTGCCAGCAGGGGTCCCATCACAGATACGCAGTATTTT
d_call: NA; j_call: TRBJ1-2; clone_size: many; v_call: TRBV5-5; cdr3_aa: CASSLVEDSYGYTF; cdr3_nt: TGTGCCAGCAGCTTGGTAGAGGACAGCTATGGCTACACCTTC
d_call: NA; j_call: TRBJ1-6; clone_size: medium-sized; v_call: TRBV7-9; cdr3_aa: CASSPSDSYNSPLHF; cdr3_nt: TGTGCCAGCAGCCCGTCCGACAGCTATAATTCACCCCTCCACTTT